These 2 T cell receptor beta chains came from one sample sequenced in a study of read filtering for tumor transcriptome and immune sequencing. Molecular barcoded adaptors covering alpha/delta and beta/gamma chains were used on 400 ng RNA. TCRdb analysed the reads with MiXCR anew, one entry per CDR3 protein. The table shows about 39,000 distinct CDR3 sequences, with about 15% occurring only once. Sequencing input: a population of CD138-negative cells sorted from bone marrow. These receptors were taken from a donor at least 40 years old with multiple myeloma.

The table lists this clonotype with many counts. The V gene is TRBV7-9, the J gene TRBJ1-6; unclear D gene. Germline V lookup: CDR1 SEHNR, CDR2 FQNEAQ (reference sequence). V gave up 1 base and J gave up 6 bases, with 4 bases separating them. This CDR3 comprises 13 residues. The CDR3 protein is CASSLDGNSPLHF. The CDR3 coding sequence is TGTGCCAGCAGCTTAGACGGTAATTCACCCCTCCACTTT.

This clonotype was seen at least ten times. The chain links TRBV27 to TRBJ2-6; possible D gene TRBD1, 6 bases. The CDR3 contains 15 residues. Trimming cost V 3 bases and J 4 bases, with 10 bases left between them. CDR1 and CDR2 (germline): MNHEY, SMNVEV (reference sequence). This CDR3 is CASSLGAKGANVLTF. In DNA form, the CDR3 reads TGTGCCAGCAGTTTGGGGGCCAAAGGGGCCAACGTCCTGACTTTC.